The text below deals with one T cell receptor (beta chain). The target antigen is unknown. cDNA libraries for TCR beta contained unique molecular identifiers. The source material, about 0.95 to 11 million T cells, gave rise to about 460,000 cDNA molecules. TCRdb reanalysed the PCR reads using MiXCR and keeps one entry per CDR3 protein. The sample has about 810,000 distinct CDR3 sequences, roughly 58% seen once. This sample was taken from a study of post-analysis software for immune sequencing data. Germline V CDR1 and CDR2: DFQATT, SNEGSKA (reference sequence). This CDR3 spans 14 amino acids. Trimming at V came to 3 bases and at J to 8 bases, leaving 5 bases not matched to a gene. Points from the study as a whole: Among four to six TRBV segments more frequent in patients than controls were TRBV5-6, TRBV5-1 and TRBV20-1.

The chain joins TRBV20-1 to TRBJ2-1; 12 bases align to TRBD2. The sample consisted of blood. This sequence was found in a girl aged 10 to 17 with multiple sclerosis. DNA of the CDR3: TGCAGTGCTAGCGGACTAGCGGGGACGGATGAGCAGTTCTTC. It specifies CSASGLAGTDEQFF.